This TCR beta chain was recovered during a study of blood T cells in healthy people across ages. Study results and caveats: Naive CD4+ cells and diversity were both higher in long-lived donors than in aged donors.

Germline V lookup: CDR1 SGDLS, CDR2 YYNGEE. V lost 7 bases, J lost 4 bases, and 15 bases lay in between. The CDR3 is made up of 14 amino acids. A remark on this clonotype: Its matching antigen is unknown.

Using a J-beta primer mix together with a sample-barcoded 5' primer, a second PCR was run for roughly 7 to 11 cycles. In TCRdb, the 5' RACE reads were re-called with MiXCR into one record per CDR3 protein. In the table there are 850,000 to 1,000,000 distinct CDR3 sequences, 45% to 50% of which are singletons. This sequence was found in a man in his thirties or forties in good health. Sequenced: blood. The chain uses TRBV9 and TRBJ1-5; TRBD1 might be the D (6 bases). The CDR3 DNA is TGTGCCAGCCCGAACGGAGGGGGAAATCAGCCCCAGCATTTT. Its protein product is CASPNGGGNQPQHF.